The source of this TCR beta chain is a study of shared clonotypes between healthy human individuals. Study outcomes and limitations: As a rule, naive subsets had a larger estimated richness than memory subsets. Clonotype sharing among donors, it was expected, would be affected by sequencing depth.

Libraries were prepared by immunoSEQ multiplex PCR; TCRdb keeps only in-frame clonotypes and omits some of them. Among some 2,500,000 clones listed, 92% were seen once. The CDR3 is 16 amino acids. Per germline, CDR1 MNHNY and CDR2 SVGAGI (reference sequence). The V gene lost 0 bases and the J gene lost 2 bases, with 14 bases spanning the gap. In its sample, this clone was seen once. The antigen remains undetermined. This receptor was identified in a young man in good health. Some clones in this sample may be carry-over from other donors' samples. The chain recombines TRBV6-6 with TRBJ2-7; D unclear. Material: naive CD4+ T cells from PBMCs. Subset given: CD45RA+ positively selected. DNA for the CDR3: TGTGCCAGCAGTTACTCGATTAAGGAACCCACCTACGAGCAGTACTTC. Its protein is CASSYSIKEPTYEQYF.